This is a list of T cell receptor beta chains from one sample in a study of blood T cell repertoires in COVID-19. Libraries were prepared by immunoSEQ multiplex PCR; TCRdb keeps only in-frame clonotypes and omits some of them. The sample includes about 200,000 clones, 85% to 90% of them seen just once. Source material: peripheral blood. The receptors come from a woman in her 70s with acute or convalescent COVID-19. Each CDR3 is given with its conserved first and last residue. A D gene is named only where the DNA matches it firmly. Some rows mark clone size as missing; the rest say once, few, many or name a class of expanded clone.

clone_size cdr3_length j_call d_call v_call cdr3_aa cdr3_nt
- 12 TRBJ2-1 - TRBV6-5 CASALNYNEQFF TGTGCCAGCGCACTTAACTACAATGAGCAGTTCTTC
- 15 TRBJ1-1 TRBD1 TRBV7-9 CASLLLDRAVLGAFF TGTGCCAGCCTCCTCCTTGACAGGGCGGTTTTGGGAGCTTTCTTT
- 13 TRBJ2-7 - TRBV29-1 CSATQGTAYEQYF TGCAGCGCGACACAGGGTACCGCCTACGAGCAGTACTTC
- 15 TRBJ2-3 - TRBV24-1 CATSGGGGSTDTQYF TGTGCCACCAGTGGCGGGGGCGGGAGCACAGATACGCAGTATTTT
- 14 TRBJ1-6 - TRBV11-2 CASSLTLTGSPLHF TGTGCCAGCAGCTTAACCTTAACAGGCTCACCCCTCCACTTT
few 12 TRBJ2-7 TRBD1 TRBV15 CATSSEGTGRYF TGTGCCACCAGCAGTGAAGGGACAGGGAGGTACTTC
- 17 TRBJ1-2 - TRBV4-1 CASSQAYPPQGFYGYTF TGCGCCAGCAGCCAAGCATACCCGCCACAGGGATTCTATGGCTACACCTTC
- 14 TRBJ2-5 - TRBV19 CASGRGNYQETQYF TGTGCCAGTGGGCGAGGGAATTACCAAGAGACCCAGTACTTC
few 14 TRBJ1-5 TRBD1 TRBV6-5 CASSLGQGGGPQHF TGTGCCAGCAGTTTGGGACAGGGGGGAGGGCCCCAGCATTTT
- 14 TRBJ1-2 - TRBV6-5 CAGDHTAGVGGYTF TGTGCCGGCGACCATACAGCCGGGGTTGGTGGCTACACCTTC
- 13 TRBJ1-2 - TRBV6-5 CASQTGANYGYTF TGTGCCAGCCAGACAGGAGCTAACTATGGCTACACCTTC
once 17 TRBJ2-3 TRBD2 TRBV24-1 CATSEIGLAGTKDTQYF TGTGCCACCAGTGAAATCGGCCTAGCGGGGACGAAAGATACGCAGTATTTT
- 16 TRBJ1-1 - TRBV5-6 CASSLGRQVWNTEAFF TGTGCCAGCAGCTTGGGAAGACAGGTATGGAACACTGAAGCTTTCTTT
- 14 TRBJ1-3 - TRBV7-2 CASSLARSGNTIYF TGTGCCAGCAGCTTGGCCCGCTCTGGAAACACCATATATTTT
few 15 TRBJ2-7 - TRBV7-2 CASSSAGTPSYEQYF TGTGCCAGCAGCTCCGCCGGGACACCATCCTACGAGCAGTACTTC
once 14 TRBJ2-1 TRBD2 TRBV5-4 CASSLNGGGDEQFF TGTGCCAGCAGCTTGAACGGGGGGGGCGATGAGCAGTTCTTC
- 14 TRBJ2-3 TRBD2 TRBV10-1 CASRPSGGPYTQYF TGCGCCAGCAGACCTAGCGGGGGGCCGTATACGCAGTATTTT
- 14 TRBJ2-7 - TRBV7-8 CASSLAAKNYEQYF TGTGCCAGCAGCTTAGCGGCCAAGAACTACGAGCAGTACTTC
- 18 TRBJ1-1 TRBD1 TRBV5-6 CASSPPGTGGRLTAEAFF TGTGCCAGCAGCCCCCCCGGGACAGGGGGCCGACTAACCGCTGAAGCTTTCTTT
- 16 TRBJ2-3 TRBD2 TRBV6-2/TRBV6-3 CASSYAGTSSTDTQYF TGTGCCAGCAGTTACGCAGGGACTAGCAGTACAGATACGCAGTATTTT
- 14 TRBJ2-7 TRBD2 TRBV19 CASSKTSGVAEQYF TGTGCCAGTAGTAAGACTAGCGGGGTGGCAGAGCAGTACTTC
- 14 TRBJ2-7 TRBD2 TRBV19 CASSQRGASYEQYF TGTGCCAGTAGCCAGCGGGGGGCTAGCTACGAGCAGTACTTC
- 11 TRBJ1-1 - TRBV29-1 CSVLSSSEAFF TGCAGCGTTCTTAGTTCTTCTGAAGCTTTCTTT
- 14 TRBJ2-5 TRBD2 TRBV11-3 CASSSGLGQETQYF TGTGCCAGCAGCTCAGGACTAGGCCAAGAGACCCAGTACTTC
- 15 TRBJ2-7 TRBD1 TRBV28 CASSLLTGGAGEQYF TGTGCCAGCAGTTTACTGACAGGGGGCGCGGGAGAGCAGTACTTC
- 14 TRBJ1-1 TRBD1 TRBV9 CASSVGTGATEAFF TGTGCCAGCAGCGTGGGGACAGGGGCAACTGAAGCTTTCTTT
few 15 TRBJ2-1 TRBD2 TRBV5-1 CASSLLAGGYNEQFF TGCGCCAGCAGCTTACTAGCGGGGGGGTACAATGAGCAGTTCTTC
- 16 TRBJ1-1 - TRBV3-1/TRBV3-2 CASSQGWAAMNTEAFF TGTGCCAGCAGCCAAGGTTGGGCCGCTATGAACACTGAAGCTTTCTTT
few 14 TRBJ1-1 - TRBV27 CASSLTRGYTEAFF TGTGCCAGCAGTTTAACGCGGGGGTACACTGAAGCTTTCTTT
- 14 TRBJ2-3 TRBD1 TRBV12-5 CASGTGTGAYSQYF TGTGCTAGTGGAACCGGGACAGGGGCATATTCGCAGTATTTT
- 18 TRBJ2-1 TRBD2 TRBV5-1 CASSLRRLAGLTYNEQFF TGCGCCAGCAGCTTGAGGAGACTAGCGGGGCTTACCTACAATGAGCAGTTCTTC
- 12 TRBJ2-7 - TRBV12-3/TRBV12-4 CASSPGGYEQYF TGTGCCAGCAGCCCCGGGGGCTACGAGCAGTACTTC
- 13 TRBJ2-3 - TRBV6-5 CASTPAGTDTQYF TGTGCCAGCACCCCAGCGGGCACAGATACGCAGTATTTT
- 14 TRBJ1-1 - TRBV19 CATINLKQTAEAFF TGTGCCACCATAAACCTCAAACAAACAGCTGAAGCTTTCTTT
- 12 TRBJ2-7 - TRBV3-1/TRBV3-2 CASSLGRVEQYF TGTGCCAGCAGCCTGGGCAGGGTCGAGCAGTACTTC
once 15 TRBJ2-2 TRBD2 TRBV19 CASSIKAGVAGELFF TGTGCCAGTAGCATTAAAGCGGGAGTGGCCGGGGAGCTGTTTTTT
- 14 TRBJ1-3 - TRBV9 CASSTPGRGNTIYF TGTGCCAGCAGCACCCCGGGAAGAGGAAACACCATATATTTT
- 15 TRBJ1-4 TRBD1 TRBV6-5 CASSSAGGRGEKLFF TGTGCCAGCAGTTCCGCAGGGGGGCGCGGTGAAAAACTGTTTTTT
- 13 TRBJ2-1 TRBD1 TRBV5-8 CASSRTGFNEQFF TGTGCCAGCAGCAGGACAGGGTTCAATGAGCAGTTCTTC
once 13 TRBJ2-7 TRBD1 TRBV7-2 CASSFGTAYEQYF TGTGCCAGCAGCTTCGGGACAGCCTACGAGCAGTACTTC
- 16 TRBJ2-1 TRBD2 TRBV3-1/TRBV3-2 CASSRGTGGRNSEQFF TGTGCCAGCAGCCGGGGGACGGGGGGGCGTAATAGTGAGCAGTTCTTC
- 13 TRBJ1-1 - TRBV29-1 CSVASGKNTEAFF TGCAGCGTTGCGAGCGGGAAGAACACTGAAGCTTTCTTT
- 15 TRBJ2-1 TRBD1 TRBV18 CASSPLGTGNNEQFF TGTGCCAGCTCACCGCTGGGGACAGGGAACAATGAGCAGTTCTTC